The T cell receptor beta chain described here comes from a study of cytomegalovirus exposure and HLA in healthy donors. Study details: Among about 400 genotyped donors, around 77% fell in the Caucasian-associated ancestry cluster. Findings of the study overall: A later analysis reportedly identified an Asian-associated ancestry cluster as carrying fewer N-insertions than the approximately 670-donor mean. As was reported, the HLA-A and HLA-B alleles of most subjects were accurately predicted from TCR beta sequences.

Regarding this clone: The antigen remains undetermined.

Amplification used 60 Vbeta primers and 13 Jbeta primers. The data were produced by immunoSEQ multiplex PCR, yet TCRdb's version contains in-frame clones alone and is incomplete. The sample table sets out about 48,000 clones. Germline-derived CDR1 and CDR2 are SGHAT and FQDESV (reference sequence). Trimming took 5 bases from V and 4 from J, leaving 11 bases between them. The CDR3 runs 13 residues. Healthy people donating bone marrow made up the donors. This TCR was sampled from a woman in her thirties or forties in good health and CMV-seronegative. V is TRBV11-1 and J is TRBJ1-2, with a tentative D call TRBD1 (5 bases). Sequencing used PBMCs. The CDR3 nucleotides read TGTGCCAGCAGCGTAGACAGTCTCTATGGCTACACCTTC. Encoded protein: CASSVDSLYGYTF.